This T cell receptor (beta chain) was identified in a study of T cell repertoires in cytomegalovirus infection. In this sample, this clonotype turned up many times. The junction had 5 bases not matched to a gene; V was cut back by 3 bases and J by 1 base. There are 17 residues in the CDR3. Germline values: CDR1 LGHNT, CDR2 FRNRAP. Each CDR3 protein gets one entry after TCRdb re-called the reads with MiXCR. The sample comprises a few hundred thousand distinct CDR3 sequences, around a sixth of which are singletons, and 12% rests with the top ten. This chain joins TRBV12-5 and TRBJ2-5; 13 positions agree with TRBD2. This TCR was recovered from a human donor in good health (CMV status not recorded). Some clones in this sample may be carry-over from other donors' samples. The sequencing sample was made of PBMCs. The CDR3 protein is CASGFTSGGVFQETQYF. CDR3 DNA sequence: TGTGCTAGTGGTTTTACTAGCGGGGGGGTTTTCCAAGAGACCCAGTACTTC.